The next 14 T cell receptor beta chains were all read from a single sample in a study of human thymus T cells. Only in-frame clones appear in the TCRdb table, and some are missing; sequencing was by immunoSEQ multiplex PCR. The sample yields tens of thousands of clones, approximately 95% seen once. Sequencing was carried out using blood. Receptors originate from a girl under three years old with a congenital heart defect but otherwise immunologically healthy.

The chain employs TRBV6-6 and TRBJ2-7; 9 bases agree with TRBD1. CDR1 and CDR2 (germline): MNHNY, SVGAGI (reference sequence). This CDR3 comprises 15 residues. With 5 bases clipped from V and 2 bases from J, the junction kept 7 bases outside the gene matches. CDR3 in amino acids: CASSNPGQGPYEQYF. The CDR3, as DNA: TGTGCCAGCAGTAATCCGGGACAGGGCCCCTACGAGCAGTACTTC.

For the CDR3, the DNA is TGCGCCAGCAGCCATGGGACAAGCTACGAGCAGTACTTC. Translating it yields CASSHGTSYEQYF. This chain connects TRBV5-1 to TRBJ2-7, with a tentative D call TRBD1 (6 bases). CDR1 is SGHRS and CDR2 is YFSETQ in the germline V gene. Between the trimmed V and J ends, which lost 4 bases and 3 bases, there was a span of 11 bases. The CDR3 covers 13 residues. The variable domain in full, completed from reference TRBV5-1 and TRBJ2-7, reads KAGVTQTPRYLIKTRGQQVTLSCSPISGHRSVSWYQQTPGQGLQFLFEYFSETQRNKGNFPGRFSGRQFSNSRSEMNVSTLELGDSALYLCASSHGTSYEQYFGPGTRLTVT.

This chain links TRBV19 with TRBJ2-2; D tentatively fits TRBD1 or TRBD2 (5 bases each). This CDR3 region has 14 residues. The V end was cut by 1 base, the J end by 6 bases, with 9 bases between. Germline assignment: CDR1 LNHDA and CDR2 SQIVND (reference sequence). The CDR3 spells CASSIGGTSGELFF. The DNA of the CDR3 is TGTGCCAGTAGTATAGGAGGGACGTCCGGGGAGCTGTTTTTT.

The chain employs TRBV15 and TRBJ1-4; 7 nucleotides line up with TRBD1. Per the germline V gene, CDR1 is LNHNV and CDR2 is YYDKDF (reference sequence). The CDR3 sequence is 15 residues long. The trim removed 5 bases at V and 4 bases at J, leaving 7 bases unmatched. For the CDR3, the DNA is TGTGCCACCAGCCGACAGGGTTTGGGTAATGAAAAACTGTTTTTT. Translation: CATSRQGLGNEKLFF.

The V and J genes are TRBV28 and TRBJ2-1; 7 nucleotides match TRBD1. Trimming cost V 6 bases and J 4 bases; bases outside gene matches: 12. Germline CDR1 is MDHEN and CDR2 is SYDVKM. The CDR3 consists of 16 residues. The CDR3 DNA follows: TGTGCCAGCAGCTCCCCCCCGGGACAGATTTACAATGAGCAGTTCTTC. Its translation is CASSSPPGQIYNEQFF. The full variable domain, completed using reference TRBV28 and TRBJ2-1, is DVKVTQSSRYLVKRTGEKVFLECVQDMDHENMFWYRQDPGLGLRLIYFSYDVKMKEKGDIPEGYSVSREKKERFSLILESASTNQTSMYLCASSSPPGQIYNEQFFGPGTRLTVL.

J is TRBJ2-1 and V is TRBV7-9, with D possibly matching TRBD1 (6 bases). The CDR3 is made up of 14 amino acids. Germline V gene lookup returns CDR1 SEHNR and CDR2 FQNEAQ (reference sequence). The germline V and J ends were trimmed by 0 bases and 13 bases, with 16 bases remaining between them. CDR3 sequence: CASSLAVQGTKQFF. Here the CDR3 DNA reads TGTGCCAGCAGCTTAGCGGTACAGGGAACCAAACAGTTCTTC.

CDR3 nucleotides: TGTGCCGCCCTCGGGGGGACCTACGAGCAGTACTTC. Amino acids: CAALGGTYEQYF. V is TRBV6-6 and J is TRBJ2-7; 7 bases line up with TRBD2. Germline-derived CDR1 and CDR2 are MNHNY and SVGAGI (reference sequence). V lost 11 bases and J lost 2; bases outside the gene matches: 6. The CDR3 spans 12 residues.

This chain uses TRBV6-6 with TRBJ1-2; D may be TRBD1 (6 bases). CDR3 length: 15 residues. Trimming pared 5 bases from V and 8 bases from J, leaving 21 bases between. Germline CDR1 reads MNHNY; CDR2 reads SVGAGI (reference sequence). This chain's CDR3 is CASSIAVSQGGGYTF. As DNA, the CDR3 is TGTGCCAGCAGTATAGCAGTCTCACAGGGCGGGGGCTACACCTTC.

The chain uses TRBV5-4 and TRBJ2-3, with a tentative D call TRBD2 (7 bases). CDR3 length: 14 amino acids. V lost 0 bases and J 4 bases, leaving 9 bases between the germline ends. Germline V lookup: CDR1 SGHNT, CDR2 YYREEE (reference sequence). As DNA, the CDR3 is TGTGCCAGCAGCTTGGCGGGGGGCCCAGATACGCAGTATTTT. Protein sequence: CASSLAGGPDTQYF.

The chain links TRBV9 to TRBJ2-1, with 11 bases identical to TRBD1. The germline V gene encodes CDR1 SGDLS and CDR2 YYNGEE. V was clipped by 3 bases and J by 3 bases; unmatched bases: 2. The CDR3 loop spans 15 amino acids. The CDR3 DNA is TGTGCCAGCAGCGGCGGGACAGGGGGCTACAATGAGCAGTTCTTC. Protein sequence: CASSGGTGGYNEQFF.

The gene calls are TRBV2 and TRBJ1-1; no reliable D call. The CDR3 is 14 residues long. The germline gives CDR1 SNHLY, CDR2 FYNNEI. V lost 6 bases and J 2 bases, leaving 13 bases between the germline ends. CDR3 amino acids: CASSQDGPNTEAFF. The CDR3, as DNA: TGTGCCAGCAGCCAGGACGGCCCCAACACTGAAGCTTTCTTT.

The chain links TRBV5-1 to TRBJ2-1, with D possibly matching TRBD2 (5 bases). CDR1 and CDR2 (germline): SGHRS, YFSETQ. Trimming cost V 0 bases and J 2 bases, with 9 bases left between them. This CDR3 contains 15 residues. The DNA of the CDR3 is TGCGCCAGCAGCTTGGTGGACTCCCCCTACAATGAGCAGTTCTTC. Protein sequence: CASSLVDSPYNEQFF.

V gene TRBV4-1 combines with J gene TRBJ2-7; TRBD2 aligns across 14 bases. V shed 1 base, J shed 3 bases, and the junction held 2 bases outside the gene matches. This CDR3 has 16 residues. The V gene's germline CDR1 is MGHRA and CDR2 YSYEKL. CDR3 DNA sequence: TGCGCCAGCAGCCAAGGACTAGCGGGAGGGGACTACGAGCAGTACTTC. It yields the protein CASSQGLAGGDYEQYF.

CDR3 residues: CASSDGTGNTDTQYF. The CDR3 DNA is TGCGCCAGCAGCGACGGGACAGGGAACACAGATACGCAGTATTTT. The chain recombines TRBV5-1 with TRBJ2-3, with TRBD1 matching 9 bases. The V gene end was trimmed by 4 bases and the J gene end by 2 bases; junction bases not matched to a gene: 5. Germline CDR1 reads SGHRS; CDR2 reads YFSETQ. This CDR3 has 15 amino acids.